The 11 T cell receptor beta chains presented below share a single source sample, sequenced in a study of control samples from healthy donors and cancer patients. TCRdb keeps only in-frame clones here, not all; method: immunoSEQ multiplex PCR. The table includes approximately 52,000 clones, around 95% detected once. What was sequenced was blood. The source of these receptors is a woman under 30 in good health.

This rearrangement joins TRBV6-5 to TRBJ2-7; no firm D call. CDR1 is MNHEY and CDR2 is SVGAGI in the germline V gene. The CDR3 length is 13 residues. Trimming took 6 bases from V and 4 from J, leaving 13 bases between them. The CDR3, as DNA: TGTGCCAGCAGATCCCAACAGATTTACGAGCAGTACTTC. Protein product: CASRSQQIYEQYF.

The rearrangement uses TRBV6-5 and TRBJ1-2, with 7 bases aligning to TRBD1. The trim removed 6 bases at V and 4 bases at J, leaving 8 bases unmatched. CDR1 and CDR2 from the germline V gene are MNHEY and SVGAGI. The CDR3 is 14 amino acids. The CDR3 loop is CASSTQGGTYGYTF. CDR3 coding DNA: TGTGCCAGCAGCACCCAGGGGGGGACCTATGGCTACACCTTC.

The rearrangement uses TRBV9 and TRBJ1-2; D remains ambiguous. Germline-derived CDR1 and CDR2 are SGDLS and YYNGEE. V lost 4 bases and J lost 5, with 12 bases in between. The CDR3 is 13 residues long. Here the CDR3 DNA reads TGTGCCAGCAGCACTTGGTTGGGTTATGGCTACACCTTC. Protein: CASSTWLGYGYTF.

CDR3 sequence: CASSQDREGPTSEAFF. CDR3 nucleotides: TGCGCCAGCAGCCAAGATAGAGAGGGACCGACCTCTGAAGCTTTCTTT. This rearrangement joins TRBV4-3 to TRBJ1-1, with D possibly being TRBD1 (5 bases). Germline V gene sequence: CDR1 LGHNA, CDR2 YSLEER. The CDR3 totals 16 residues. V was cut by 0 bases and J by 6 bases, with 17 bases left in between.

This chain uses TRBV6-1 with TRBJ1-4; 7 bases map to TRBD1. CDR3 length: 14 amino acids. Trimming cost V 3 bases and J 8 bases; bases outside gene matches: 6. Germline-derived CDR1 and CDR2 are MNHNS and SASEGT. CDR3 protein: CASSEQGDLEKLFF. The CDR3 nucleotides read TGTGCCAGCAGTGAGCAGGGGGATTTGGAAAAACTGTTTTTT.

The chain is built from TRBV5-8 and TRBJ1-4, with 8 bases identical to TRBD1. The germline gives CDR1 SGHTS, CDR2 YDEGEE. The CDR3 covers 16 residues. The V and J ends lost 3 bases and 6 bases, in that order; junction bases with no gene match: 10. CDR3 sequence (DNA): TGTGCCAGCAGCTCCAGACAGGGGACCGTCTATGAAAAACTGTTTTTT. This codes for CASSSRQGTVYEKLFF.

The CDR3 region has the DNA TGTGCCAGCAGTTACTCCGGGCACTACGAGCAGTACTTC. As protein: CASSYSGHYEQYF. The chain carries TRBV6-5 and TRBJ2-7, with D hard to call. This CDR3 is built from 13 residues. The germline CDR1 and CDR2 sequences are MNHEY and SVGAGI. V dropped 0 bases and J dropped 3 bases, with 6 bases sitting between them.

V is TRBV3-1 (or the pseudogene TRBV3-2) and J is TRBJ2-3; 8 bases align to TRBD2. The CDR3 spans 18 residues. Germline trimming cut 0 bases from V and 0 bases from J; bases unmatched to any gene: 8. CDR1 is LGHDT, CDR2 YNNKEL, per germline (reference sequence). The CDR3 loop reads CASSQEVPGGRSTDTQYF. CDR3 sequence (DNA): TGTGCCAGCAGCCAAGAGGTACCGGGGGGGCGTAGCACAGATACGCAGTATTTT.

The rearrangement uses TRBV19 and TRBJ1-2; possible D gene TRBD1, 6 bases. The CDR3 has 13 amino acids. The V end lost 3 bases, the J end lost 8 bases, and 13 bases lay between the germline ends. CDR1 is LNHDA, CDR2 SQIVND, per germline (reference sequence). The CDR3 region is CASSILGGLGYTF. The CDR3 DNA reads as TGTGCCAGTAGTATTCTAGGGGGATTGGGCTACACCTTC.

On this clone itself: At one boundary the junction diverges from the germline segment, which might be a read error. The same CDR3 is also encoded by other DNA sequences in this sample. The V call is TRBV18, the J call TRBJ1-6, with 7 bases lining up with TRBD1. Germline V lookup: CDR1 KGHSH, CDR2 LQKENI. The CDR3 covers 14 residues. CDR3 DNA sequence: TGTGCCAGCTCACCCCTGGGACAGAATTCGCCCCTCCACTTT. Its translation: CASSPLGQNSPLHF.

The chain links TRBV2 to TRBJ1-2; D perhaps matches TRBD1 (5 bases). Trimming took off 7 bases at V and 4 bases at J, with 7 bases between the two ends. This CDR3 is 11 amino acids long. Germline V gene lookup returns CDR1 SNHLY and CDR2 FYNNEI. CDR3: CASKGVYGYTF. Written as DNA, the CDR3 is TGTGCCAGCAAAGGGGTCTATGGCTACACCTTC.